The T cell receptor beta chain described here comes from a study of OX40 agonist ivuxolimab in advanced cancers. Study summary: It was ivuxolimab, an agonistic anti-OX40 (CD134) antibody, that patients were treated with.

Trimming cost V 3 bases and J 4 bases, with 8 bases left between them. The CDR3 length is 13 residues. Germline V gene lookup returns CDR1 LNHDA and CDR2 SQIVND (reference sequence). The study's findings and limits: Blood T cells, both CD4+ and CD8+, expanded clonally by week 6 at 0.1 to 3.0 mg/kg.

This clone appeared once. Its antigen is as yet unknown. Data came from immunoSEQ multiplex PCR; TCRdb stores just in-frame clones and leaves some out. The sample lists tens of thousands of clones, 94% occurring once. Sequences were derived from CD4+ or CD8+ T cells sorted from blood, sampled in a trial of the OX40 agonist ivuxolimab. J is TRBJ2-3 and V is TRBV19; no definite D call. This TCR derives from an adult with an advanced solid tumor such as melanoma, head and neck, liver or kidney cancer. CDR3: CASSILESDTQYF. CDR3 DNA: TGTGCCAGTAGTATTTTGGAATCAGATACGCAGTATTTT.